This T cell receptor beta chain is drawn from a study of T cells in tumors and immune-related adverse events. This CDR3 is 17 amino acids long. Sequencing was performed with immunoSEQ multiplex PCR; in TCRdb, only in-frame clones are kept and a portion is missing. Found here are roughly 2,500 clones, 83% of them singletons; the top ten hold 7%. V gene TRBV21-1 combines with J gene TRBJ2-7; the table calls TRBD1, which could not be checked here. TRBV21-1 is shown as a pseudogene. The source of this sequence is a female donor with metastatic renal cell carcinoma. The sequencing here drew on tumor tissue, taken from a patient treated with anti-PD-1 therapy. Written as DNA, the CDR3 is TGTGCCAGCAGCATCTTTTGGCTCGGACAGGCATGGTACGAGCAGTACTTC. It is translated as CASSIFWLGQAWYEQYF.